This entry lists 16 T cell receptor beta chains sequenced from one sample in a study of cytomegalovirus exposure and HLA in healthy donors. PCR amplification relied on 60 Vbeta primers (plus 13 Jbeta primers). Libraries were prepared by immunoSEQ multiplex PCR; TCRdb keeps only in-frame clonotypes and omits some of them. Altogether 130,000 to 150,000 clones are present, 65% to 90% being singletons, with the ten largest covering under 3.5%. Material for sequencing was PBMCs. The receptors originated from a woman under 40 in good health and CMV-seronegative.

J is TRBJ1-2 and V is TRBV14; D is possibly TRBD1 (6 bases). The V gene's germline CDR1 is SGHDN and CDR2 FVKESK. V was trimmed by 2 bases and J by 6 bases, leaving 19 bases between them. This CDR3 is built from 16 residues. The CDR3 is CASSQKRSGDVNGYTF. Here the CDR3 DNA reads TGTGCCAGCAGCCAAAAACGTTCAGGGGACGTCAATGGCTACACCTTC. The full variable domain, completed using reference TRBV14 and TRBJ1-2, is EAGVTQFPSHSVIEKGQTVTLRCDPISGHDNLYWYRRVMGKEIKFLLHFVKESKQDESGMPNNRFLAERTGGTYSTLKVQPAELEDSGVYFCASSQKRSGDVNGYTFGSGTRLTVV.

The chain joins TRBV4-3 to TRBJ2-7; 8 bases map to TRBD1. The junction had 5 bases not matched to a gene; V was cut back by 3 bases and J by 4 bases. The CDR3 extends over 14 amino acids. Germline CDR1 LGHNA, CDR2 YSLEER. The CDR3 nucleotides are TGCGCCAGCAGCCAGGCTGACAGGGGTTACGAGCAGTACTTC. Protein sequence: CASSQADRGYEQYF.

The chain carries TRBV7-2 and TRBJ1-2; TRBD1 agrees at 7 bases. CDR1 and CDR2 (germline): SGHTA, FQGNSA. This CDR3 comprises 15 residues. Unmatched junction bases numbered 11, after V lost 5 bases and J lost 5 bases. The CDR3 is CASSTDRARWYGYTF. CDR3 coding DNA: TGTGCCAGCAGCACCGACAGGGCTCGTTGGTATGGCTACACCTTC.

This clone was found once. The chain has TRBV7-3 and TRBJ2-3; the match to TRBD1 covers 10 bases. The V gene's germline CDR1 is SGHTA and CDR2 FQGTGA. This CDR3 comprises 15 residues. The V and J ends lost 5 bases and 3 bases, in that order; junction bases with no gene match: 5. The CDR3, as DNA: TGTGCCAGCAGCCTAGGGACAGGGGTTACAGATACGCAGTATTTT. Amino acid sequence: CASSLGTGVTDTQYF.

In regard to this clone: A junction boundary mismatches the germline segment, possibly from a read error. The chain combines TRBV7-9 with TRBJ2-1, with D possibly matching TRBD1 (7 bases). The CDR3 is made up of 16 amino acids. CDR1 SEHNR and CDR2 FQNEAQ come from the germline V gene (reference sequence). As DNA, the CDR3 is TGTTCCAGCAGCTTAGTACTCCAGGGGGGAAACAATGAGCAGTTCTTC. It codes for CSSSLVLQGGNNEQFF.

This clone has just a few counts. CDR3 bases: TGTGCCAGCATCCAAAGCCTCTGGGCGTACGAGCAGTACTTC. Translating it yields CASIQSLWAYEQYF. This chain uses TRBV6-1 with TRBJ2-7; D unresolved. The CDR3 runs to 14 residues. V gave up 7 bases and J gave up 4 bases, with 17 bases separating them. Germline assignment: CDR1 MNHNS and CDR2 SASEGT.

This chain connects TRBV5-4 to TRBJ2-1, with a possible D match to TRBD2 (7 bases). Trimming cost V 0 bases and J 9 bases, with 16 bases left between them. This CDR3 has 15 amino acids. The V gene's germline CDR1 is SGHNT and CDR2 YYREEE (reference sequence). The CDR3 nucleotides read TGTGCCAGCAGCTTGGACGGGGGGCCCCGCATTGAGCAGTTCTTC. Protein sequence: CASSLDGGPRIEQFF.

V gene TRBV6-4 combines with J gene TRBJ2-2; 9 bases fit TRBD2. Trimming removed 4 bases from V and 5 bases from J; junction bases left unmatched: 8. The V gene's germline CDR1 is MRHNA and CDR2 SNTAGT. CDR3 length: 16 amino acids. The CDR3: CASSALAGERTGELFF. The CDR3 DNA reads TGTGCCAGCAGTGCTTTAGCGGGAGAACGAACCGGGGAGCTGTTTTTT.

A note on this clone: Other DNA sequences in the sample encode the same CDR3. This sequence joins TRBV5-4 and TRBJ1-6; D might be TRBD1 (5 bases). V was clipped by 0 bases and J by 5 bases, with 9 bases between them. This CDR3 contains 15 residues. CDR1 and CDR2 (germline): SGHNT, YYREEE (reference sequence). The CDR3 nucleotides are TGTGCCAGCAGCTTGGAGGCAGGGAATAATTCACCCCTCCACTTT. It translates to CASSLEAGNNSPLHF.

CDR3 nucleotides: TGTGCCAGCAGTTTAGGTGTGGGGACAGGGCTTGGGACCCAGTACTTC. Protein sequence: CASSLGVGTGLGTQYF. This chain connects TRBV27 to TRBJ2-5; 9 positions match TRBD1. The trim removed 2 bases at V and 7 bases at J, leaving 11 bases unmatched. Per the germline V gene, CDR1 is MNHEY and CDR2 is SMNVEV (reference sequence). CDR3 size: 16 residues.

The rearrangement uses TRBV11-2 and TRBJ2-2; D not certain. Germline CDR1 and CDR2: SGHAT and FQNNGV. The CDR3 is 15 residues long. V dropped 1 base and J dropped 0 bases, with 6 bases sitting between them. CDR3 amino acids: CASSLAYSNTGELFF. CDR3 nucleotide sequence: TGTGCCAGCAGCTTAGCTTATTCGAACACCGGGGAGCTGTTTTTT.

The CDR3 spells CASSLVGVSGNTIYF. As DNA, the CDR3 is TGTGCCAGCAGCTTAGTCGGTGTCTCGGGAAACACCATATATTTT. V is TRBV7-3 and J is TRBJ1-3; D call uncertain. Germline-derived CDR1 and CDR2 are SGHTA and FQGTGA. CDR3 length: 15 residues. Trimming removed 2 bases at V and 4 bases at J, with 12 bases between.

The chain recombines TRBV7-9 with TRBJ1-1; weak D call: TRBD1 (5 bases). V lost 2 bases to trimming and J lost 6 bases, with 10 bases between them. The CDR3 runs 13 residues. Germline assignment: CDR1 SEHNR and CDR2 FQNEAQ (reference sequence). The chain's CDR3 is CASSLSRVPEAFF. In DNA form, the CDR3 reads TGTGCCAGCAGCTTATCCAGGGTTCCTGAAGCTTTCTTT.

The chain recombines TRBV2 with TRBJ1-6; D unresolved. The CDR3 has 18 residues. With 6 bases removed from V and 2 bases from J, the gap between germline ends came to 20 bases. Germline CDR1 SNHLY, CDR2 FYNNEI. The CDR3 DNA follows: TGTGCCAGCAGACTCACGAGGCTTTACCTCCCCTATAATTCACCCCTCCACTTT. Translating gives CASRLTRLYLPYNSPLHF.

This chain joins TRBV11-2 and TRBJ1-2; TRBD1 matches at 7 bases. Germline CDR1 is SGHAT and CDR2 is FQNNGV. The CDR3 sequence is 15 residues long. The ends lost 7 bases at V and 4 bases at J; junction bases unmatched: 12. The CDR3 spells CASILGQAVGYGYTF. The CDR3 region has the DNA TGTGCCAGCATCCTCGGACAGGCGGTTGGCTATGGCTACACCTTC.

J is TRBJ2-1 and V is TRBV10-3, with D tentatively TRBD1 (6 bases). The CDR3 sequence is 16 residues long. The germline V gene encodes CDR1 ENHRY and CDR2 SYGVKD. V gave up 3 bases and J gave up 8 bases, with 20 bases separating them. Written as DNA, the CDR3 is TGTGCCATCAGTGATTACCCCAGTGGGACAAGGGATGAGCAGTTCTTC. Its protein product is CAISDYPSGTRDEQFF.